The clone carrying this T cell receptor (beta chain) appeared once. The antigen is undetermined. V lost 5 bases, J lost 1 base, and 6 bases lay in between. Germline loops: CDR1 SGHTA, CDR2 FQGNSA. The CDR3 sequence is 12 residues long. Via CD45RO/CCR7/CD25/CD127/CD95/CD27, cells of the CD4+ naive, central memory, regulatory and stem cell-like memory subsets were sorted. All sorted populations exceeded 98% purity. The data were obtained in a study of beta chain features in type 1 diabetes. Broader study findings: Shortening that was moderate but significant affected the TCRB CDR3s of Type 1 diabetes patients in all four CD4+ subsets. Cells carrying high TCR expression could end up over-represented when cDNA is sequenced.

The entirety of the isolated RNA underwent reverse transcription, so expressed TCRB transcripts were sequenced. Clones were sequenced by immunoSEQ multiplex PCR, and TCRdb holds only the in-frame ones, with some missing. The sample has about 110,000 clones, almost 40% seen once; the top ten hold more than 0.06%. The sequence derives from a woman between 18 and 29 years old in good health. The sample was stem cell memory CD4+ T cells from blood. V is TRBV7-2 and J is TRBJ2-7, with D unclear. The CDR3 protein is CASSLTSYEQYF. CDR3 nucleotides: TGTGCCAGCAGCCTAACTTCCTACGAGCAGTACTTC.